The T cell receptor (beta chain) described here comes from a study of molecular identifiers for immune sequencing clone quantification listed by TCRdb under 2018. For the study in its entirety: For a replicate experiment, the RNA from either around 20,000 or 100,000 naive CD8 T cells was divided into five aliquots, and four of those aliquots went on to sequencing. This methods study used CD8 T cells to benchmark TCR RNA copy counting and molecular-identifier clustering-based TCR repertoire sequencing (MIDCIRS).

General conclusions and limits of the study: Identical TCR molecules sharing a barcode could cause highly expanded clone sizes to be underestimated. Modeling estimated approximately 3 recovered TCR RNA copies per cell, compared with about ten by digital PCR, which implies 25% to 30% capture efficiency. When barcode sub-clustering was left out, chimeric consensus sequences inflated TCR diversity, with chimeras reaching as high as 47%. Spiked-in Jurkat TCR RNA equal to a single cell's worth was reported to be detectable even within 1,200,000 naive CD8 T cells. In CMV-specific effector cells, clones with more than 20 RNA copies accounted for over 98% of molecules, whereas in naive cells such clones accounted for under 1%. The naive libraries included spiked-in Jurkat TCR RNA (about nine copies' worth), and this RNA is not part of the donor repertoire.

The library was built by means of PCR. This sample was sequenced with an Illumina HiSeq 4000. Bulk TCR libraries were prepared as previously described, using TCR primers listed in Table S5. Purification of total RNA was performed with the Qiagen AllPrep DNA/RNA kit. Before analysis, reads from multiple sequencing runs of the same library were pooled. As for the authors' bioinformatics: Reads were retained only if the reads had an exact TCR constant sequence, and the retained reads were trimmed to 150 nt and grouped according to their 12-nt molecular barcodes. Reads in each barcode group were sub-clustered using a 15% Levenshtein threshold, and a quality-weighted consensus sequence was built for each RNA molecule. Non-functional sequences were discarded, and so were lower-count sequences lying one edit away from another sequence. Barcode sub-clusters with fewer than 20% of the maximum read count were removed, based on fitting two negative binomial distributions. Starting from the raw public reads, TCRdb applied fastp trimming at Q25, assembled clones with MiXCR and retained in-frame beta chains. Entries that share a CDR3 protein sequence are merged under the most common genes and DNA. TCRdb, not the original authors, processed these V and J calls. This sample has 550,000 to 750,000 distinct CDR3 sequences in its table, and about 20% of those were observed once. The ten largest clones represent roughly 0.9% of the sample.

Only a few counts were recorded for this clonotype. Its antigen is not yet known. The record has no base qualities; no much larger clone is one base away. Naive CD8 T cell libraries were made from roughly 18,000 to 920,000 sorted cells using 10%, 30% or 50% of purified RNA. Naive CD8 T cells were FACS-sorted as CD8+CD4-CCR7+CD45RA+ on a BD FACSAria II into RLT Plus buffer. To test detection sensitivity, Jurkat RNA equal to 9 to 10 TCR copies was added to samples of roughly 17,000-1,100,000 naive CD8 T cells. CD8 T cells were enriched with RosetteSep CD8+ T Cell Enrichment Cocktail and Ficoll-Paque, followed by ACK red cell lysis. The CDR3 goes from the cysteine to the phenylalanine over 13 residues. Only the CDR3 portion is preserved as DNA: 39 bases, with reading frame beginning at the first base. The CDR1 and CDR2 encoded by the germline V gene (reference sequence) are DFQATT and SNEGSKA. Compared with germline, V lacks 5 bases and J lacks 2 bases; bases without a gene match: 6.

Input material: naive CD8+ T cells from blood, with Jurkat cell RNA spiked in. What this sample's cell subset or site label stands for: FACS-sorted CD8+CD4-CCR7+CD45RA+ naive T cells. This sequence originates from a human donor in good health. Some libraries in this study had Jurkat cell RNA spiked in. The chain is encoded by TRBV20-1 joined to TRBJ2-7; the junction holds 7 bases that match TRBD2. The nucleotide sequence is given as TGCAGTGCTGTGGGAGCGGGACCCTACGAGCAGTACTTC. Its protein product is CSAVGAGPYEQYF.